Reported below is one T cell receptor beta chain. The CDR3 is 16 residues long. Losses at the gene ends were 0 bases for V and 4 bases for J; bases not matched to a gene: 5. Germline V CDR1 and CDR2: MRHNA, SNTAGT. This entry comes from a study of T cell changes during pregnancy in multiple sclerosis. Using immunoSEQ multiplex PCR, the repertoire was profiled, and TCRdb retains in-frame clones only, with some absent. The sample has 55,000 to 75,000 clones, 90% to 95% seen once. The rearrangement uses TRBV6-4 and TRBJ2-3; 9 bases line up with TRBD2. This specimen consisted of CD8+ T cells from peripheral blood mononuclear cells, obtained in the second trimester of pregnancy. This TCR was sampled from a female donor with multiple sclerosis, enrolled in a pregnancy study. For the CDR3, the DNA is TGTGCCAGCAGTGACTCGGTGACTAGCGGTGCAGATACGCAGTATTTT. As protein: CASSDSVTSGADTQYF.